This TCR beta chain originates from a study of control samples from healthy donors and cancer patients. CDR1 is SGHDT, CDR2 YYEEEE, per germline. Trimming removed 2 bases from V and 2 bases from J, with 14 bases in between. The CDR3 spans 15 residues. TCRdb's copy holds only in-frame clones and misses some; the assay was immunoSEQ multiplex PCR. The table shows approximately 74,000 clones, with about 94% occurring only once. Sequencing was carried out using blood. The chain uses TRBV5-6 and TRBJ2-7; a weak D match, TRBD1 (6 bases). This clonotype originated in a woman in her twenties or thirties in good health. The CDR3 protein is CASSFDRRSTYEQYF. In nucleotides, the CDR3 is TGTGCCAGCAGCTTTGACAGGCGAAGCACCTACGAGCAGTACTTC.